Below, 22 T cell receptor beta chains from the same sample are listed, as sequenced in a study of blood T cell repertoires in COVID-19. Measured with immunoSEQ multiplex PCR; TCRdb has only the in-frame clones, and not every one. The sample has 40,000 or so clones; just under 75% are singletons. Sequences were obtained from peripheral blood. The receptors here all came from a man aged 70-80 years with COVID-19, enrolled during active disease.

This rearrangement joins TRBV5-1 to TRBJ2-1; D might be TRBD1 (6 bases). The CDR3 has 16 amino acids. CDR1 SGHRS and CDR2 YFSETQ come from the germline V gene. V shed 7 bases and J shed 7 bases, with 24 bases lying between them. CDR3 sequence reads: CASAVQGRINGNEQFF. For the CDR3, the DNA is TGCGCCAGCGCAGTTCAGGGGCGGATTAACGGTAATGAGCAGTTCTTC.

V and J are TRBV5-5 and TRBJ1-1, with unresolved D. The germline V gene encodes CDR1 SGHKS and CDR2 YYEKEE (reference sequence). CDR3 length: 15 amino acids. Trimming took off 3 bases at V and 0 bases at J, with 12 bases between the two ends. The CDR3 nucleotides are TGTGCCAGCAGCTGGGTGGGCGGGATGAACACTGAAGCTTTCTTT. This translates into CASSWVGGMNTEAFF.

The chain carries TRBV30 and TRBJ2-1; TRBD2 matches at 8 bases. CDR1 GTSNPN and CDR2 SVGIG come from the germline V gene (reference sequence). The CDR3 is made up of 16 amino acids. V lost 2 bases, J lost 7 bases, and 13 bases stayed unmatched. As DNA, the CDR3 is TGTGCCTGGAGTCCTTGGAGCGGGAGCATGAAGAATGAGCAGTTCTTC. Its translation is CAWSPWSGSMKNEQFF.

This clone turned up a few times. The chain uses TRBV11-2 and TRBJ2-7; TRBD1 agrees at 9 bases. The V gene end was trimmed by 2 bases and the J gene end by 4 bases; junction bases not matched to a gene: 15. CDR1 and CDR2 from the germline V gene are SGHAT and FQNNGV. The CDR3 is made up of 18 amino acids. CDR3 coding DNA: TGTGCCAGCAGCTTATCTTTAGGCCTAGGCGGACAGGGGTACGAGCAGTACTTC. It codes for CASSLSLGLGGQGYEQYF.

This chain's CDR3 is CASIPTDRVTGELFF. In DNA form, the CDR3 reads TGTGCCAGCATCCCCACGGACAGGGTCACCGGGGAGCTGTTTTTT. The chain employs TRBV6-2 or TRBV6-3 and TRBJ2-2, with 8 bases fitting TRBD1. The CDR3 is made up of 15 amino acids. Germline CDR1 MNHEY, CDR2 SVGEGT. V lost 7 bases to trimming and J lost 4 bases; unmatched junction nucleotides: 8.

This chain links TRBV30 with TRBJ2-3; 10 nucleotides agree with TRBD2. Germline V gene data show CDR1 as GTSNPN and CDR2 as SVGIG (reference sequence). The V and J ends lost 1 base and 5 bases, in that order; junction bases with no gene match: 9. The length of the CDR3 is 16 residues. The CDR3 region is CAWSEGLAGEGDTQYF. Written as DNA, the CDR3 is TGTGCCTGGAGTGAAGGGCTAGCGGGAGAGGGAGATACGCAGTATTTT.

The gene calls are TRBV5-6 and TRBJ2-4, with D maybe TRBD1 (6 bases). The CDR3 has 14 residues. The V gene's germline CDR1 is SGHDT and CDR2 YYEEEE. Trimming removed 4 bases at V and 4 bases at J, with 12 bases between. The CDR3 DNA sequence: TGTGCCAGCAGCCGACCGGGACAAAAAAACATTCAGTACTTC. It specifies CASSRPGQKNIQYF.

This clone was recorded only once. The chain links TRBV5-4 to TRBJ2-1; TRBD2 matches at 11 bases. The CDR3 has 15 amino acids. The V gene end was trimmed by 0 bases and the J gene end by 6 bases; junction bases not matched to a gene: 2. The germline V gene encodes CDR1 SGHNT and CDR2 YYREEE (reference sequence). The CDR3 region is CASSLDLAGGNEQFF. CDR3 DNA sequence: TGTGCCAGCAGCTTGGATCTAGCGGGAGGCAATGAGCAGTTCTTC.

CDR3 in DNA: TGCGCCAGGTATCTTAATCCGGAGACCCAGTACTTC. Amino acids: CARYLNPETQYF. The gene calls are TRBV10-1 and TRBJ2-5, with D unclear. In germline, CDR1 is WNHNN, CDR2 SYGVQD (reference sequence). V lost 9 bases to trimming and J lost 5 bases, with 13 bases between them. This CDR3 has 12 amino acids.

This clone appeared a few times. This chain joins TRBV6-2 or TRBV6-3 and TRBJ1-3; 9 bases are a match to TRBD1. The CDR3 runs 16 residues. V was clipped by 4 bases and J by 7 bases; unmatched bases: 11. Germline CDR1 and CDR2: MNHEY and SVGEGT. CDR3 sequence: CASSSFFDRGINTIYF. The CDR3 region has the DNA TGTGCCAGCAGTTCCTTCTTCGACAGGGGGATCAACACCATATATTTT.

This rearrangement joins TRBV5-6 to TRBJ1-6, with TRBD1 matching over 8 bases. Germline V gene lookup returns CDR1 SGHDT and CDR2 YYEEEE. The CDR3 length is 15 residues. J was trimmed by 7 bases and V by 4 bases; bases with no gene match: 7. The CDR3, as DNA: TGTGCCAGCAGCGGCAGGGGGCATAAGAATTCACCCCTCCACTTT. It specifies CASSGRGHKNSPLHF. The whole variable domain, filled in from reference TRBV5-6 and TRBJ1-6, reads DAGVTQSPTHLIKTRGQQVTLRCSPKSGHDTVSWYQQALGQGPQFIFQYYEEEERQRGNFPDRFSGHQFPNYSSELNVNALLLGDSALYLCASSGRGHKNSPLHFGNGTRLTVT.

The chain has TRBV4-1 and TRBJ2-2, with 7 positions matching TRBD2. After removal of 4 bases from V and 7 bases from J, the junction contained 3 bases not matched to a gene. CDR3 length equals 13 residues. Per the germline V gene, CDR1 is MGHRA and CDR2 is YSYEKL. In DNA, the CDR3 is TGCGCCAGCAGCCCCTGGACTAGCGGGGAGCTGTTTTTT. This gives the protein CASSPWTSGELFF.

The rearrangement joins TRBV4-1 to TRBJ2-1; D possibly corresponds to TRBD2 (6 bases). Germline V gene lookup returns CDR1 MGHRA and CDR2 YSYEKL. The CDR3 has 14 residues. V dropped 1 base and J dropped 6 bases, with 10 bases sitting between them. The CDR3 here is CASSQGSEGNEQFF. The CDR3 nucleotides read TGCGCCAGCAGCCAAGGGTCGGAGGGCAATGAGCAGTTCTTC.

This clone was seen just once. The chain joins TRBV3-1 (or the pseudogene TRBV3-2) to TRBJ2-5, with TRBD1 identical over 8 bases. With V trimmed by 4 bases and J by 2 bases, 6 bases remained unmatched. This CDR3 contains 15 residues. Germline assignment: CDR1 LGHDT and CDR2 YNNKEL (reference sequence). CDR3 protein: CASSRTGGRQETQYF. In DNA form, the CDR3 reads TGTGCCAGCAGCCGAACAGGGGGTCGGCAAGAGACCCAGTACTTC.

The chain recombines TRBV10-3 with TRBJ2-2, with 10 bases matching TRBD1. This CDR3 comprises 16 residues. V trimming: 6 bases; J trimming: 4 bases; junction bases outside the gene matches: 8. Germline assignment: CDR1 ENHRY and CDR2 SYGVKD. For the CDR3, the DNA is TGTGCCATCAGCCAGACAGGGGGCCAAACCACCGGGGAGCTGTTTTTT. Translated: CAISQTGGQTTGELFF.

This chain joins TRBV19 and TRBJ1-3; 7 bases are shared with TRBD1. There are 15 residues in the CDR3. Germline assignment: CDR1 LNHDA and CDR2 SQIVND (reference sequence). V lost 4 bases, J lost 0 bases, and 3 bases stayed unmatched. The CDR3 is CASSTGTASGNTIYF. The CDR3 DNA reads TGTGCCAGTAGTACCGGGACAGCCTCTGGAAACACCATATATTTT.

The chain is built from TRBV4-2 and TRBJ1-4; 8 bases agree with TRBD1. Germline-derived CDR1 and CDR2 are LGHNA and YNFKEQ. The J segment lost 6 bases and the V segment lost 4 bases, leaving 7 bases of the junction unmatched. The CDR3 is 15 residues long. The CDR3 loop is CASSPRTGTDEKLFF. The CDR3, as DNA: TGTGCCAGCAGCCCACGGACAGGGACGGATGAAAAACTGTTTTTT.

CDR3: CASSSDRGSHNEQFF. As DNA, the CDR3 is TGTGCCAGCAGCTCGGACAGGGGATCCCACAATGAGCAGTTCTTC. The chain combines TRBV7-2 with TRBJ2-1, with TRBD1 matching over 9 bases. CDR1 and CDR2 from the germline V gene are SGHTA and FQGNSA. The CDR3 totals 15 residues. Germline trimming cut 4 bases from V and 5 bases from J; bases unmatched to any gene: 6.

The rearrangement joins TRBV27 to TRBJ2-1, with D perhaps matching TRBD2 (6 bases). This CDR3 has 15 amino acids. Germline V lookup: CDR1 MNHEY, CDR2 SMNVEV (reference sequence). Trimming shortened V by 3 bases and J by 1 base, and 10 bases separated the two germline ends. CDR3 sequence: CASSLRGTSYNEQFF. The CDR3 DNA follows: TGTGCCAGCAGTTTGCGGGGTACTTCCTACAATGAGCAGTTCTTC.

The chain couples TRBV5-1 to TRBJ2-7; TRBD1 matches 8 bases. The junction had 8 bases not matched to a gene; V was cut back by 3 bases and J by 3 bases. The CDR3 is made up of 15 amino acids. Germline CDR1 is SGHRS and CDR2 is YFSETQ. The CDR3 nucleotides are TGCGCCAGCAGCTCGGGGGACAGGCAACTCTACGAGCAGTACTTC. Translated: CASSSGDRQLYEQYF.

This clone turned up a few times. This rearrangement joins TRBV7-9 to TRBJ2-3; possibly TRBD1 for D (7 bases). The V end lost 5 bases, the J end lost 5 bases, and 14 bases lay between the germline ends. The CDR3 sequence is 14 residues long. The germline V gene encodes CDR1 SEHNR and CDR2 FQNEAQ (reference sequence). CDR3 coding DNA: TGTGCCAGCAGCGGGGACTCAGGGGGAGATACGCAGTATTTT. Translation gives CASSGDSGGDTQYF.

The CDR3 DNA is TGTGCCAGCAGTGGGGAGCGCGGCTCCTACAATGAGCAGTTCTTC. Amino acid sequence: CASSGERGSYNEQFF. J is TRBJ2-1 and V is TRBV2; perhaps TRBD2 as D (5 bases). V was pared by 4 bases and J by 0 bases, with 10 bases between. Germline V gene lookup returns CDR1 SNHLY and CDR2 FYNNEI. There are 15 residues in the CDR3.